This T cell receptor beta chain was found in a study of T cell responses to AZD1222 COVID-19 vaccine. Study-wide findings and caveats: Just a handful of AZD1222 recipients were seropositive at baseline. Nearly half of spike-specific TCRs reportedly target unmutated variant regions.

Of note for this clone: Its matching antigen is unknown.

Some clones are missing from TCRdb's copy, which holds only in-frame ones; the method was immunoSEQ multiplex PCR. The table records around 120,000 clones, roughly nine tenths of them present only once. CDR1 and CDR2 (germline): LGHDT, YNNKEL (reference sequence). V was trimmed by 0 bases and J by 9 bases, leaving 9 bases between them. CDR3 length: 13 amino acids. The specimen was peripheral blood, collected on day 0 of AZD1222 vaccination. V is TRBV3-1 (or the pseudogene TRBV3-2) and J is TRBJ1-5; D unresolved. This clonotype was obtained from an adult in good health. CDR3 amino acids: CASSQDFRGPQHF. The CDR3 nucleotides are TGTGCCAGCAGCCAAGATTTCCGGGGGCCCCAGCATTTT.